This T cell receptor (beta chain) was obtained from a study of blood T cell repertoires in COVID-19. Background on the study: Samples came from the United States, Italy and Spain, spanning acute and convalescent COVID-19.

Those enrolled, adults aged about 18 to 89 years, came from some 23 US areas. TCRdb's copy holds only in-frame clones and misses some; the assay was immunoSEQ multiplex PCR. The repertoire has 150,000 to 200,000 clones, approximately 80% of them found once; the top ten carry over 10%. V was pared by 0 bases and J by 4 bases, with 8 bases of the junction left unmatched. The CDR3 runs to 16 residues. Germline V lookup: CDR1 GTSNPN, CDR2 SVGIG (reference sequence). Specimen: PBMCs or T cells enriched from blood (not recorded which). This receptor was identified in a woman aged 55-70 years who had recovered from COVID-19. The chain recombines TRBV30 with TRBJ1-2; 10 positions match TRBD1. The CDR3 here is CAWSVGQGDLGYGYTF. CDR3 bases: TGTGCCTGGAGTGTAGGACAGGGGGATTTGGGCTATGGCTACACCTTC.